Given below is one T cell receptor beta chain in context. The antigen remains unidentified. The data belong to a study of PD-1 blockade in classical Hodgkin lymphoma. Broader study findings: Lower baseline TCR diversity was reported for newly diagnosed patients than for healthy donors.

TCRdb's table, derived via immunoSEQ multiplex PCR, lists solely in-frame clones and lacks some. The sample includes tens of thousands of clones, 73% of them seen just once. No patient escaped relapse after autologous stem cell transplantation, and brentuximab vedotin exposure varied. V gave up 5 bases and J gave up 0 bases, with 10 bases separating them. The CDR3 has 14 amino acids. Germline CDR1 is SGHTA and CDR2 is FQGTGA. The chain carries TRBV7-3 and TRBJ1-1, with D perhaps TRBD1 (6 bases). The sequencing used peripheral blood mononuclear cells (PBMCs), collected at baseline. The sequence came from a human donor with classical Hodgkin lymphoma. CDR3 coding DNA: TGTGCCAGCAGCCCGACAGGTTTGAACACTGAAGCTTTCTTT. Amino acids: CASSPTGLNTEAFF.